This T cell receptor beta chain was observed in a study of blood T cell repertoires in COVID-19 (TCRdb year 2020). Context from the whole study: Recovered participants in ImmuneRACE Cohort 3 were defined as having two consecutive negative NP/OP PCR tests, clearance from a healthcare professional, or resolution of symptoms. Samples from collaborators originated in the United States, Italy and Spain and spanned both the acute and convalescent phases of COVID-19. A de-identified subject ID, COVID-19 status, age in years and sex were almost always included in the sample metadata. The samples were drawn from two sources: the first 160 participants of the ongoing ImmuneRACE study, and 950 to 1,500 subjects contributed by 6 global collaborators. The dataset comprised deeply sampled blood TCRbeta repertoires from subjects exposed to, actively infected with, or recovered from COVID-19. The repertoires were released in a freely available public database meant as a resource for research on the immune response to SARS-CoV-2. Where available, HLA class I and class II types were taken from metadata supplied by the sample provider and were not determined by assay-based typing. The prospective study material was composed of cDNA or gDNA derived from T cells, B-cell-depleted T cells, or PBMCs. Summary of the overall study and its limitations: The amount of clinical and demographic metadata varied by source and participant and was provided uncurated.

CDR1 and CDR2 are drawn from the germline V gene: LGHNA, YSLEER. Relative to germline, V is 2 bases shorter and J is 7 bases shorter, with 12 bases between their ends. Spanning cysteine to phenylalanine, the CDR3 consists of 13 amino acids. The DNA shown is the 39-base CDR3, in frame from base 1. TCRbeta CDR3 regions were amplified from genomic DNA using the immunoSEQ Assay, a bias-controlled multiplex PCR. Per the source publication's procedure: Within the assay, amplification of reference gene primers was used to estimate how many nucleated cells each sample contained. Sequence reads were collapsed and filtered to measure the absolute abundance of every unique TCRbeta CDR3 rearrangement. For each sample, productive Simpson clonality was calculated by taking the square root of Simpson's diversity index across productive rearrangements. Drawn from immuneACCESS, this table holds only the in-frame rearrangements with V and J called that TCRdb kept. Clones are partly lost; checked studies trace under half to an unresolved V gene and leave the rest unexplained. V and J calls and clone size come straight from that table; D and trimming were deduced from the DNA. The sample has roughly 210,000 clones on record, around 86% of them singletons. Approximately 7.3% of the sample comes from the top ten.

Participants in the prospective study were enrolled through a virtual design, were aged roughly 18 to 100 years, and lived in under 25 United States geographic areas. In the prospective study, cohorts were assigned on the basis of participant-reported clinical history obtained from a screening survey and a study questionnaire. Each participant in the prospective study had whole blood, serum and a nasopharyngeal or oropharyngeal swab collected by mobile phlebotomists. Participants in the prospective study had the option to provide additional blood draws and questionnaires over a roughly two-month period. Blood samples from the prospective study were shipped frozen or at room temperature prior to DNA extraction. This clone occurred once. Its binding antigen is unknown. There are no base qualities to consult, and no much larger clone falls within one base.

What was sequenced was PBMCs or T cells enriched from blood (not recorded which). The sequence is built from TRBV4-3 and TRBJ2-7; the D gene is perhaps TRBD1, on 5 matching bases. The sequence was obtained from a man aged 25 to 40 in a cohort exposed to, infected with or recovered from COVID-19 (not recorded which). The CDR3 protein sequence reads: CASSQTLQGEQYF. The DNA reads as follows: TGCGCCAGCAGCCAAACCCTTCAGGGAGAGCAGTACTTC.